This TCR beta chain was obtained from a study of blood T cell repertoires in COVID-19. Assay: immunoSEQ multiplex PCR; the TCRdb copy retains only in-frame clones and omits some. This table has roughly 120,000 clones, 82% appearing once. Sequenced material: peripheral blood. The TCR was taken from a man between 65 and 80 years old with active or convalescent COVID-19.

DNA for the CDR3: TGTGCCAGCAGCCCAAGGACAGGGACAGCTTTCTTT. Protein sequence: CASSPRTGTAFF. The V and J genes are TRBV27 and TRBJ1-1; 8 bases agree with TRBD1. Per germline, CDR1 MNHEY and CDR2 SMNVEV (reference sequence). V lost 6 bases to trimming and J lost 10 bases; unmatched junction nucleotides: 7. The CDR3 has 12 residues.